The clone carrying this T cell receptor (beta chain) was seen a single time. This specimen comes from a study of T cell changes during pregnancy in multiple sclerosis. The data were produced by immunoSEQ multiplex PCR, yet TCRdb's version contains in-frame clones alone and is incomplete. The data show approximately 96,000 clones, roughly 94% seen once. Trimming pared 3 bases from V and 4 bases from J, leaving 5 bases between. This CDR3 is 12 amino acids long. Germline V gene data show CDR1 as MNHEY and CDR2 as SMNVEV (reference sequence). This chain uses TRBV27 with TRBJ2-3, with D unresolved. This material consisted of peripheral blood, taken after pregnancy. The origin of this receptor is a female donor in good health, enrolled as a control in a pregnancy study. CDR3 sequence (DNA): TGTGCCAGCAGTTTTCTCGCAGATACGCAGTATTTT. Translation gives CASSFLADTQYF.